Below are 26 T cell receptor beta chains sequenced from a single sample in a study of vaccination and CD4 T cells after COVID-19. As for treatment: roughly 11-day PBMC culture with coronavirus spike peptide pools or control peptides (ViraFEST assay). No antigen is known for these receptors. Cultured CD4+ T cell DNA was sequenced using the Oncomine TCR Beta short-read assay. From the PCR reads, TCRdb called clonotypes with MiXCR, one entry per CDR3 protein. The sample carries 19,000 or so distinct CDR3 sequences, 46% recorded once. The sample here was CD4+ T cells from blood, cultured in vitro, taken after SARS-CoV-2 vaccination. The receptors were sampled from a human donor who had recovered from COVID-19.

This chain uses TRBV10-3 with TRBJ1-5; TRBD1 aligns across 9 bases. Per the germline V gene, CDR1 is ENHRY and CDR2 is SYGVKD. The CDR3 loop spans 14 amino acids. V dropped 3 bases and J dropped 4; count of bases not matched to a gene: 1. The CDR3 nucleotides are TGTGCCATCAGTGAAGGGACAGGGAATCAGCCCCAGCATTTT. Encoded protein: CAISEGTGNQPQHF.

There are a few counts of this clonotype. In DNA form, the CDR3 reads TGTGCCAGCAGTTCAGAAGGGGTGACCCAGTACTTC. Protein product: CASSSEGVTQYF. The chain couples TRBV6-2 or TRBV6-3 to TRBJ2-5, with D perhaps TRBD1 (5 bases). From germline, CDR1 is MNHEY and CDR2 SVGEGT. V lost 4 bases and J 7 bases, leaving 10 bases between the germline ends. CDR3 length: 12 residues.

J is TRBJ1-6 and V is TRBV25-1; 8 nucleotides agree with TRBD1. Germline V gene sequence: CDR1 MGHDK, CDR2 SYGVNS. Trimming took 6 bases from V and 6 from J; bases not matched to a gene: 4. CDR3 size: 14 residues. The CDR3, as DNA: TGTGCCAGCAGAGGACAGGGTCGTAATTCACCCCTCCACTTT. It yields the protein CASRGQGRNSPLHF.

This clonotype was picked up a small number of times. CDR3 sequence (DNA): TGTGCCAGCAGCACCGGGACAGGGGGCACTTATGGCTACACCTTC. Translated: CASSTGTGGTYGYTF. The chain has TRBV28 and TRBJ1-2, with TRBD1 identical over 12 bases. V lost 6 bases and J lost 5; bases outside the gene matches: 7. The CDR3 runs 15 residues. Per the germline V gene, CDR1 is MDHEN and CDR2 is SYDVKM.

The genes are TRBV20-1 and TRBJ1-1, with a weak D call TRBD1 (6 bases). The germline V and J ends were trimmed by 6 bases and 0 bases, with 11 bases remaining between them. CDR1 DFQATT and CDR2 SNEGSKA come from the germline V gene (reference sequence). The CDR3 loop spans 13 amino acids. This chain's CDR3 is CSAQGPVNTEAFF. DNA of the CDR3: TGCAGTGCACAGGGCCCTGTGAACACTGAAGCTTTCTTT.

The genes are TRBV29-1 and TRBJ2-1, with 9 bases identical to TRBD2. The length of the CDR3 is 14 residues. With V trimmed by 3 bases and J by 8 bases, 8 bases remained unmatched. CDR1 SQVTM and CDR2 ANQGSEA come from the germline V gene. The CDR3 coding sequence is TGCAGCGTTGAGTCCGCGGGAGGGTGGTATGAGCAGTTCTTC. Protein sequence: CSVESAGGWYEQFF.

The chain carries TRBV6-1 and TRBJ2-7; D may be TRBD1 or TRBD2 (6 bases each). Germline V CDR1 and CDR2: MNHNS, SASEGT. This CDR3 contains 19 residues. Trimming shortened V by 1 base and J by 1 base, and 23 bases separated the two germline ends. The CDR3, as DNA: TGTGCCAGCAGTGAAGGGGGGCTTTGGGGGACTGATACTTCCTACGAGCAGTACTTC. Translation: CASSEGGLWGTDTSYEQYF.

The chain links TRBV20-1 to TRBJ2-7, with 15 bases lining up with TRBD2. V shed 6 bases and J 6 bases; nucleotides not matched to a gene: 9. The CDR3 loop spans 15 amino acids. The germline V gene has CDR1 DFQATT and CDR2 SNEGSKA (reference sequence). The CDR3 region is CSAQGLAGGGGEQYF. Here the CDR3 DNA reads TGCAGTGCGCAGGGACTAGCGGGAGGAGGAGGCGAGCAGTACTTC.

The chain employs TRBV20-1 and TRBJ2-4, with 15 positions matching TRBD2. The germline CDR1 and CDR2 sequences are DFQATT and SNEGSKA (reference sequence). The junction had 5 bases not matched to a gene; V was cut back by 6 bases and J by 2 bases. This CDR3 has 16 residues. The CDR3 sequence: CSAPGTSGGSKNIQYF. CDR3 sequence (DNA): TGCAGTGCGCCTGGGACTAGCGGGGGGTCCAAAAACATTCAGTACTTC.

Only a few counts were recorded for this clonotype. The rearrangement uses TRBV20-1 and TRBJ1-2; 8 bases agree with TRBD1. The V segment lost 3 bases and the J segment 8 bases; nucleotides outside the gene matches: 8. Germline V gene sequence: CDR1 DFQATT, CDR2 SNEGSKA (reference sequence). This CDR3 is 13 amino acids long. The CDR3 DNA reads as TGCAGTGCTAGGCTGGACAGGGTTCGCGGCTACACCTTC. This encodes CSARLDRVRGYTF.

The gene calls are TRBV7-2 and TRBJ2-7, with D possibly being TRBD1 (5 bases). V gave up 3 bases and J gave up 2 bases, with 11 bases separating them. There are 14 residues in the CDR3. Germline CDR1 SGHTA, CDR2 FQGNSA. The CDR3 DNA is TGTGCCAGCAGCTTCGATAGGACAACCTACGAGCAGTACTTC. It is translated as CASSFDRTTYEQYF.

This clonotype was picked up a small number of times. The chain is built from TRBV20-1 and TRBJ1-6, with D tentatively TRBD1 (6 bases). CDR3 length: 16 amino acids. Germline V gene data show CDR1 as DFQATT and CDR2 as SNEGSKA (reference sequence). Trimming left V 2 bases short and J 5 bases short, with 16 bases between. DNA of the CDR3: TGCAGTGCTAGATTGGGGGCACAGACTAATAATTCACCCCTCCACTTT. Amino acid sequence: CSARLGAQTNNSPLHF.

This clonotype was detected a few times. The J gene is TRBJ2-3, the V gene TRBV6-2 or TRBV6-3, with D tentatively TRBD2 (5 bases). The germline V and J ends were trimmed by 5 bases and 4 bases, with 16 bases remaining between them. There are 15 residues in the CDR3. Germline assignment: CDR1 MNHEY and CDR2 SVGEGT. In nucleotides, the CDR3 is TGTGCCAGCAGTCCCCGACTATCGGGCCCAGATACGCAGTATTTT. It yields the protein CASSPRLSGPDTQYF.

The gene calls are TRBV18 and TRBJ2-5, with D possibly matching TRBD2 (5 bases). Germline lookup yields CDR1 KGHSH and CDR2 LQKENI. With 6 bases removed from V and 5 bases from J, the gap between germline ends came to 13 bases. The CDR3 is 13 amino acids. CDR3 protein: CASSLSRAETQYF. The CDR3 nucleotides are TGTGCCAGCTCGCTCTCGCGGGCGGAGACCCAGTACTTC.

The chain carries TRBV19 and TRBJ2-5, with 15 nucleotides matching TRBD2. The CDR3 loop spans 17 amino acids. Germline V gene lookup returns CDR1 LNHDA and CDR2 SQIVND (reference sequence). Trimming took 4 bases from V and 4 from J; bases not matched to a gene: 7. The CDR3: CASSTQGLAGGSETQYF. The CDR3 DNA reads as TGTGCCAGTAGTACCCAAGGACTAGCGGGAGGGTCAGAGACCCAGTACTTC.

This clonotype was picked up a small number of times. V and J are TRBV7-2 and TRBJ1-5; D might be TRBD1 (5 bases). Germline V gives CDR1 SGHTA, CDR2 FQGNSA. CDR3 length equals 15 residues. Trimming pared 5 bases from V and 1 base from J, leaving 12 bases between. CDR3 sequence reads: CASSPGAASNQPQHF. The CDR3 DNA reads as TGTGCCAGCAGCCCCGGGGCAGCGAGCAATCAGCCCCAGCATTTT.

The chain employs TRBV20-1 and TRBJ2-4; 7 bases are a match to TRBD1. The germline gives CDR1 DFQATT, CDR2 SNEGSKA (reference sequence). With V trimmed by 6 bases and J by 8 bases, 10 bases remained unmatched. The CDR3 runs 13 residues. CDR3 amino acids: CSAVNRGSYIQYF. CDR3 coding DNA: TGCAGTGCCGTAAACAGGGGATCGTACATTCAGTACTTC.

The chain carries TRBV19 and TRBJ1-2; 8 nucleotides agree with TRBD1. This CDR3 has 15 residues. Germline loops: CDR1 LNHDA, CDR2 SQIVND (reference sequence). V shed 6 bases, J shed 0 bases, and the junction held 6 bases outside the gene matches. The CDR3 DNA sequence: TGTGCCAGTAGGCGACAGGGGCCAACTAACTATGGCTACACCTTC. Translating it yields CASRRQGPTNYGYTF.

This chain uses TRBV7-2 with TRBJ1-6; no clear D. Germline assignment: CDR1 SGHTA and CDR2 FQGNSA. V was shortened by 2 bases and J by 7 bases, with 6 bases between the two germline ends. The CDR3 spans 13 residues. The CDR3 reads CASSLSPNSPLHF. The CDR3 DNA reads TGTGCCAGCAGCTTATCACCCAATTCACCCCTCCACTTT.

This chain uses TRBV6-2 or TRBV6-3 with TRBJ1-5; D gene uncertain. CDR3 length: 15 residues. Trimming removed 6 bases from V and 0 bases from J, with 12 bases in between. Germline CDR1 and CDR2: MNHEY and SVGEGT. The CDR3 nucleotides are TGTGCCAGCAGGTTGACGGACCTTAGCAATCAGCCCCAGCATTTT. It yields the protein CASRLTDLSNQPQHF.

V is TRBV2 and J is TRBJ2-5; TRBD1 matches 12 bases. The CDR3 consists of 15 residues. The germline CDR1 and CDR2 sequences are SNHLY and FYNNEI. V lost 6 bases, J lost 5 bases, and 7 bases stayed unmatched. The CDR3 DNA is TGTGCCAGCAGGGGACAGGGGGCGCCGGGGGAGACCCAGTACTTC. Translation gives CASRGQGAPGETQYF.

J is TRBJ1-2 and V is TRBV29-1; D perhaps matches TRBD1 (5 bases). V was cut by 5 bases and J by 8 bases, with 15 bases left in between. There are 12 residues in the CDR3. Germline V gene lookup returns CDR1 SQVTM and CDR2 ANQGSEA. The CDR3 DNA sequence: TGCAGCGTTAGTCCAGGGAGTGAAGGCTACACCTTC. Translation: CSVSPGSEGYTF.

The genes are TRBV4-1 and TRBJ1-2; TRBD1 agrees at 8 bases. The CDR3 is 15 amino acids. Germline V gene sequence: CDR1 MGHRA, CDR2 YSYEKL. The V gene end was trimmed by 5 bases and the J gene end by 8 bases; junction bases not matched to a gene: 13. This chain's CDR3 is CASSARQGPYEGYTF. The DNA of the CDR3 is TGCGCCAGCAGCGCCAGACAGGGGCCGTATGAGGGCTACACCTTC.

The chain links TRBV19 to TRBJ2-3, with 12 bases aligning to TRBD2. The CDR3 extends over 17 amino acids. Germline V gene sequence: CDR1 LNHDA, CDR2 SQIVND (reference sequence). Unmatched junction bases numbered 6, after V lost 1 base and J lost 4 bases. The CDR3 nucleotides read TGTGCCAGTAGTATAGCGACTAGCGGGGGAACGGCAGATACGCAGTATTTT. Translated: CASSIATSGGTADTQYF.

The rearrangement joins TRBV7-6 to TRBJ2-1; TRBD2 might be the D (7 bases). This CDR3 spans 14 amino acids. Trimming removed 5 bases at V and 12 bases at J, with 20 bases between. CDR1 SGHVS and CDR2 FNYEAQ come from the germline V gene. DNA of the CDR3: TGTGCCAGCAGCACACAGGGTGCCTCGGGGGGGCAGTTCTTC. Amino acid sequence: CASSTQGASGGQFF.

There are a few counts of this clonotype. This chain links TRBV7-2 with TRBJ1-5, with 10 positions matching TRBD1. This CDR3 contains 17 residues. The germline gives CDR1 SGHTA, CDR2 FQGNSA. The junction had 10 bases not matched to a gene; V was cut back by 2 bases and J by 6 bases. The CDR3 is CASSLSTMTGGGQPQHF. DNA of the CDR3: TGTGCCAGCAGCTTAAGTACGATGACAGGGGGCGGTCAGCCCCAGCATTTT.